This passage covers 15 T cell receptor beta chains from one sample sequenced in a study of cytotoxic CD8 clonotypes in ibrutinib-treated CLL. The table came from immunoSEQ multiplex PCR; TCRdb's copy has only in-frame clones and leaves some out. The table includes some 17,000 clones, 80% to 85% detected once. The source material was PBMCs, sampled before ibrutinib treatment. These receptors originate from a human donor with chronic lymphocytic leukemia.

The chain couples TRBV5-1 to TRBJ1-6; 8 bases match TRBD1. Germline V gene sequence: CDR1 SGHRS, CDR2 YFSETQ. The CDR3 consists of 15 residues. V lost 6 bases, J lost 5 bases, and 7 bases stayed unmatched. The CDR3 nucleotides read TGCGCCAGCACACCGCAGGGGGCTGATAATTCACCCCTCCACTTT. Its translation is CASTPQGADNSPLHF.

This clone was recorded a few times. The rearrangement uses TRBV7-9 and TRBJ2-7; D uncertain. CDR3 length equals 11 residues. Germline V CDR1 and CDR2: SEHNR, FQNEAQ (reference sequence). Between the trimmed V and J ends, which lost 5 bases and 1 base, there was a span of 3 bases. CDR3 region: CASSVSYEQYF. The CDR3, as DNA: TGTGCCAGCAGCGTATCCTACGAGCAGTACTTC.

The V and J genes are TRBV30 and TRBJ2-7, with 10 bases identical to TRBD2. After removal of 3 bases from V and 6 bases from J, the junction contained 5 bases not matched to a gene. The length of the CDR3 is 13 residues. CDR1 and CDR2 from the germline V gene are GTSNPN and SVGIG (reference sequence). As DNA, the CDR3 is TGTGCCTGGAGGCTAGCGGGAGATTCCGAGCAGTACTTC. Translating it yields CAWRLAGDSEQYF.

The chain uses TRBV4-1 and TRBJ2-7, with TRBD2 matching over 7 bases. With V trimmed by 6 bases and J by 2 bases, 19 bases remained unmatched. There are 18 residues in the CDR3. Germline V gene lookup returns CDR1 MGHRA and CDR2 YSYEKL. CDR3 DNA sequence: TGCGCCAGCAGTACTAAGGCCCGGGACTACCAGACCACCTACGAGCAGTACTTC. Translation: CASSTKARDYQTTYEQYF.

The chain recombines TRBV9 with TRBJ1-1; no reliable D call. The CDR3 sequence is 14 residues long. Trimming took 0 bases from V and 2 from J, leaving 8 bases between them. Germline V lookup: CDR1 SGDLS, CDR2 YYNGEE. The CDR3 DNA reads TGTGCCAGCAGCGTAGTTGCGAGCAACACTGAAGCTTTCTTT. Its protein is CASSVVASNTEAFF.

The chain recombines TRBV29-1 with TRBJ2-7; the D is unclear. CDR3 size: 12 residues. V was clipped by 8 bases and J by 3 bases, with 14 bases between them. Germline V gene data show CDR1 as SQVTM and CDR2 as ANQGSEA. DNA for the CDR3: TGCAGCACACTGGGTATGAGCTACGAGCAGTACTTC. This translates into CSTLGMSYEQYF.

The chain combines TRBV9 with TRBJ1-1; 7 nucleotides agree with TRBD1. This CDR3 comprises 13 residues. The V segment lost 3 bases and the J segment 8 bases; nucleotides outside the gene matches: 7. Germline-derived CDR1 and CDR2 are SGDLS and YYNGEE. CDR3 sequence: CASSGAGGLEAFF. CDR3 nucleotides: TGTGCCAGCAGCGGCGCAGGGGGACTCGAAGCTTTCTTT.

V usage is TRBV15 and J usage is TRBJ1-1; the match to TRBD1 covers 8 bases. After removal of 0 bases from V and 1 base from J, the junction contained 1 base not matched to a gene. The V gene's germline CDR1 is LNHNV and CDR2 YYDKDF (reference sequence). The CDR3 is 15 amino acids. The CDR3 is CATSREGQGNTEAFF. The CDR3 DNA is TGTGCCACCAGCAGAGAAGGACAGGGGAACACTGAAGCTTTCTTT.

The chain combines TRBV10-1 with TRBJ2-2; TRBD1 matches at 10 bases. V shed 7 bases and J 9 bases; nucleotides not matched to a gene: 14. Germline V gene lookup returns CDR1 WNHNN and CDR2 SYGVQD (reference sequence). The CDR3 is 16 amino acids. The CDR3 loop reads CASTSSGQGLPRELFF. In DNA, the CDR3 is TGCGCCAGCACTTCTTCGGGACAGGGGCTCCCCCGGGAGCTGTTTTTT.

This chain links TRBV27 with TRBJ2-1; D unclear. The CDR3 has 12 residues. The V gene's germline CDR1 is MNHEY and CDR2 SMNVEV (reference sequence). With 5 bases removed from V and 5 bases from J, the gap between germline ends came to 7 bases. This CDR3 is CASSLSHNEQFF. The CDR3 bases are TGTGCCAGCAGTCTTTCTCACAATGAGCAGTTCTTC.

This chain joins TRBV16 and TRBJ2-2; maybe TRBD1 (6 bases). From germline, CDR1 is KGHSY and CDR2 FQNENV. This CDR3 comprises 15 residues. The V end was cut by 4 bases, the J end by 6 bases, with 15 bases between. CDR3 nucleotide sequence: TGTGCCAGCAGCCTAACGACCGCAGGGGCCGGGGAGCTGTTTTTT. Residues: CASSLTTAGAGELFF.

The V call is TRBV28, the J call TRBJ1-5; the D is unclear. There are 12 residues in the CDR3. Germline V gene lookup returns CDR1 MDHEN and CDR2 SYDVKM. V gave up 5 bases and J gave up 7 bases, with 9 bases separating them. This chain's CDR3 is CASSPHRQPQHF. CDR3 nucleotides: TGTGCCAGCAGTCCCCATAGGCAGCCCCAGCATTTT.

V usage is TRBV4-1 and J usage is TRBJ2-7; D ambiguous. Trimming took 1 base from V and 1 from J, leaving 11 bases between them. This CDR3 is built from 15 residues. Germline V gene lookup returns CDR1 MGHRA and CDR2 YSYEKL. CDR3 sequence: CASSQALPGSYEQYF. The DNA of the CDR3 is TGCGCCAGCAGCCAAGCGTTGCCTGGGTCCTACGAGCAGTACTTC.

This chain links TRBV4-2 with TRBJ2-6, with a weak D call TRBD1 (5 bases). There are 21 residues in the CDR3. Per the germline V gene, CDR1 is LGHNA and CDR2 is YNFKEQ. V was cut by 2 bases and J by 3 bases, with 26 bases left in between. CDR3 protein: CASSQSRWSQGISGGANVLTF. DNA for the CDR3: TGTGCCAGCAGCCAAAGTCGATGGTCCCAGGGAATCTCAGGTGGGGCCAACGTCCTGACTTTC.

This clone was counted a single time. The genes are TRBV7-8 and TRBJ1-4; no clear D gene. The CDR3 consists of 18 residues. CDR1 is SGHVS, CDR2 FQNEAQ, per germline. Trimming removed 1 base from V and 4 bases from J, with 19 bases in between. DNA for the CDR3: TGTGCCAGCAGCTTAGGATCCCTTGGAAGGGCCGATAATGAAAAACTGTTTTTT. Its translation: CASSLGSLGRADNEKLFF.